This entry describes one T cell receptor beta chain. The sample carries other DNA sequences with the same CDR3. Data came from immunoSEQ multiplex PCR; TCRdb stores just in-frame clones and leaves some out. The sample lists tens of thousands of clones; around 90% were seen once. This entry is derived from a study of OX40 agonist ivuxolimab in advanced cancers. Sample: CD4+ or CD8+ T cells sorted from blood, taken in a trial of the OX40 agonist ivuxolimab. The clonotype originates from an adult with an advanced solid tumor such as melanoma, head and neck, liver or kidney cancer.

The CDR3 DNA is TGTGCCAGCAGCCCCCCCACCGCGAGGAGTCCTGAAGCTTTCTTT. Encoded protein: CASSPPTARSPEAFF. This rearrangement joins TRBV7-2 to TRBJ1-1, with no clear D. The CDR3 loop spans 15 amino acids. With 5 bases removed from V and 6 bases from J, the gap between germline ends came to 19 bases. The V gene's germline CDR1 is SGHTA and CDR2 FQGNSA.